These 15 T cell receptor beta chains share one sample of origin, sequenced in a study of T cell repertoires in cytomegalovirus infection. Their antigen targets remain unknown. TCRdb re-called the reads with MiXCR, one entry per CDR3 protein. Among roughly 170,000 distinct CDR3 sequences, about 20% were seen once, and the ten largest hold roughly 25%. The sequences come from CD8+ T cells from cultured PBMCs, collected from culture after CMV antigen stimulation. The source of these receptors is a human donor in good health (CMV status not recorded). Some clones in this sample may be carry-over from other donors' samples.

Points on this clonotype: A much larger clone differs by one base, so this may be a read error. The rearrangement links TRBV6-2 or TRBV6-3 to TRBJ2-1, with 10 bases fitting TRBD2. The CDR3 extends over 17 amino acids. Per the germline V gene, CDR1 is MNHEY and CDR2 is SVGEGT. The DNA of the CDR3 is TGTGCCCGCAGTTACTCTGAGCGGGGGGGCTCCTACAATGAGCAGTTCTTC. Translated, it gives CARSYSERGGSYNEQFF.

In this sample, this clonotype turned up a few times. The gene calls are TRBV2 and TRBJ2-3; 12 bases fit TRBD2. The CDR3 consists of 15 residues. The junction had 4 bases not matched to a gene; V was cut back by 3 bases and J by 6 bases. The germline V gene has CDR1 SNHLY and CDR2 FYNNEI. CDR3 sequence reads: CASSDWTSGVDTQYF. The CDR3 bases are TGTGCCAGCAGTGACTGGACTAGCGGGGTCGATACGCAGTATTTT.

Written as DNA, the CDR3 is TGTGCCAGCAGTAGAGAGGGCTACGAGCAGTACTTC. Amino acids: CASSREGYEQYF. V and J are TRBV2 and TRBJ2-7, with D maybe TRBD2 (5 bases). Germline assignment: CDR1 SNHLY and CDR2 FYNNEI. The CDR3 is 12 residues long. The V end was cut by 5 bases, the J end by 3 bases, with 8 bases between.

The rearrangement joins TRBV4-1 to TRBJ2-5, with D maybe TRBD1 (5 bases). In germline, CDR1 is MGHRA, CDR2 YSYEKL. The CDR3 has 13 residues. Trimming took off 5 bases at V and 2 bases at J, with 9 bases between the two ends. The CDR3 region is CASSIQDQETQYF. In DNA, the CDR3 is TGCGCCAGCAGCATACAGGATCAAGAGACCCAGTACTTC.

The genes are TRBV6-1 and TRBJ2-6; tentative D call: TRBD2 (5 bases). This CDR3 is built from 17 residues. V was pared by 2 bases and J by 0 bases, with 11 bases between. CDR1 is MNHNS, CDR2 SASEGT, per germline. The CDR3 DNA sequence: TGTGCCAGCAGTGAAAGAGGGCACAACTCTGGGGCCAACGTCCTGACTTTC. Encoded protein: CASSERGHNSGANVLTF.

In its sample, this clonotype was seen a few times. The chain joins TRBV9 to TRBJ2-5; D tentatively reads TRBD1 or TRBD2 (6 bases each). Germline V gene sequence: CDR1 SGDLS, CDR2 YYNGEE. The V end lost 3 bases, the J end lost 1 base, and 22 bases lay between the germline ends. This CDR3 has 18 amino acids. The CDR3 nucleotides read TGTGCCAGCAGCGAGTCCCGATTAGGGGGGTCGGTCCAAGAGACCCAGTACTTC. Residues: CASSESRLGGSVQETQYF.

This chain uses TRBV5-6 with TRBJ1-5; D unclear. The CDR3 totals 15 residues. Germline-derived CDR1 and CDR2 are SGHDT and YYEEEE. V was trimmed by 0 bases and J by 7 bases, leaving 14 bases between them. CDR3 loop: CASSLAITGSQPQHF. Written as DNA, the CDR3 is TGTGCCAGCAGCTTGGCCATAACGGGGTCACAGCCCCAGCATTTT.

Only a few counts were recorded for this clonotype. The CDR3 DNA follows: TGTGCCAGCAGCCTCCCGACCTGGTGGGAGCAGTTCTTC. Amino acids: CASSLPTWWEQFF. J is TRBJ2-1 and V is TRBV7-2; no clear D. Trimming removed 5 bases from V and 10 bases from J, with 15 bases in between. CDR1 and CDR2 from the germline V gene are SGHTA and FQGNSA. The CDR3 extends over 13 amino acids. Combining the CDR3 with reference TRBV7-2 and TRBJ2-1 gives the whole variable domain GAGVSQSPSNKVTEKGKDVELRCDPISGHTALYWYRQSLGQGLEFLIYFQGNSAPDKSGLPSDRFSAERTGGSVSTLTIQRTQQEDSAVYLCASSLPTWWEQFFGPGTRLTVL.

This clonotype was counted between two and nine times. This chain links TRBV4-3 with TRBJ2-5, with a weak D call TRBD2 (5 bases). This CDR3 is 15 amino acids long. The V end was cut by 1 base, the J end by 4 bases, with 13 bases between. In germline, CDR1 is LGHNA, CDR2 YSLEER. The CDR3 reads CASSQVPGKAETQYF. The DNA of the CDR3 is TGCGCCAGCAGCCAAGTACCGGGGAAGGCAGAGACCCAGTACTTC.

The rearrangement joins TRBV7-6 to TRBJ2-3; a weak D match, TRBD1 (5 bases). CDR3 size: 14 residues. Per germline, CDR1 SGHVS and CDR2 FNYEAQ. The V end was cut by 4 bases, the J end by 0 bases, with 8 bases between. This chain's CDR3 is CASSSKGSTDTQYF. The CDR3 coding sequence is TGTGCCAGCAGCTCGAAGGGGAGCACAGATACGCAGTATTTT.

This clonotype was counted a few times. Here the CDR3 reads CASSLGNTIRNTGELFF. In DNA, the CDR3 is TGTGCCAGCAGCTTAGGGAACACCATCAGGAACACCGGGGAGCTGTTTTTT. This rearrangement joins TRBV7-9 to TRBJ2-2; no firm D call. Germline CDR1 SEHNR, CDR2 FQNEAQ (reference sequence). This CDR3 contains 17 residues. The germline V and J ends were trimmed by 1 base and 1 base, with 13 bases remaining between them.

This chain uses TRBV7-9 with TRBJ2-1; 9 positions match TRBD2. Germline V CDR1 and CDR2: SEHNR, FQNEAQ (reference sequence). This CDR3 comprises 15 residues. V was pared by 5 bases and J by 4 bases, with 6 bases of the junction left unmatched. The CDR3 region has the DNA TGTGCCAGCAGCCGCCTTAGCGGGGGTTACAATGAGCAGTTCTTC. This encodes CASSRLSGGYNEQFF.

This chain links TRBV28 with TRBJ2-5; TRBD2 agrees at 7 bases. This CDR3 contains 16 residues. Germline values: CDR1 MDHEN, CDR2 SYDVKM. V shed 8 bases, J shed 3 bases, and the junction held 15 bases outside the gene matches. The CDR3 spells CASLAVQRGPEETQYF. As DNA, the CDR3 is TGTGCCAGCCTGGCCGTCCAGCGGGGCCCAGAAGAGACCCAGTACTTC.

This clonotype showed up just a few times. The J gene is TRBJ2-7, the V gene TRBV7-6; no firm D call. The CDR3 covers 13 residues. The V gene's germline CDR1 is SGHVS and CDR2 FNYEAQ. Between the trimmed V and J ends, which lost 4 bases and 5 bases, there was a span of 12 bases. CDR3 in amino acids: CASSSSNQNEQYF. As DNA, the CDR3 is TGTGCCAGCAGCTCCTCAAACCAAAACGAGCAGTACTTC.

The chain is built from TRBV27 and TRBJ1-2; D call uncertain. The CDR3 has 15 amino acids. In germline, CDR1 is MNHEY, CDR2 SMNVEV (reference sequence). V was trimmed by 0 bases and J by 3 bases, leaving 11 bases between them. The CDR3: CASSLSHADYYGYTF. CDR3 DNA: TGTGCCAGCAGTTTATCTCATGCAGATTACTATGGCTACACCTTC.